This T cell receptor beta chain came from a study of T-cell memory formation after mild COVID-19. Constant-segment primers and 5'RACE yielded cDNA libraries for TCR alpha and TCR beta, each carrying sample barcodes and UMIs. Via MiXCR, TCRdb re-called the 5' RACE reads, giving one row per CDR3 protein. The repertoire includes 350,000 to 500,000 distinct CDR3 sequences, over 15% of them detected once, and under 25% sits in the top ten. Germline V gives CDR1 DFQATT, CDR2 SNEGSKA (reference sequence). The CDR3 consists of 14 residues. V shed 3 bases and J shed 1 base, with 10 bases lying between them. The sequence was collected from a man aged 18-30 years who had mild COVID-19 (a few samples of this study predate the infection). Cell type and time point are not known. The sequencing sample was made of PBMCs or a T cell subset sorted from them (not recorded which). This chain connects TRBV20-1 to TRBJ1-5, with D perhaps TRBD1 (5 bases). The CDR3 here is CSASLGPSNQPQHF. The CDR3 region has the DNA TGCAGTGCTAGCCTGGGGCCCAGCAATCAGCCCCAGCATTTT.